This T cell receptor (beta chain) was sequenced for a study of T-cell memory formation after mild COVID-19. The wider study: The TCR clusters were mostly specific to one donor.

This clonotype showed up just a few times. No antigen is known for it. Per the germline V gene, CDR1 is ENHRY and CDR2 is SYGVKD. The length of the CDR3 is 13 residues. With 10 bases clipped from V and 7 bases from J, the junction kept 7 bases outside the gene matches. Constant-segment-primed 5'RACE gave TCR alpha and TCR beta cDNA libraries with sample barcodes and UMIs. TCRdb passed the 5' RACE reads through MiXCR, listing each CDR3 protein once. The table has roughly 250,000 distinct CDR3 sequences, 15% to 20% seen once; the top ten hold 3.5%. Overall study results and limits: Mainly in CM and EM were contracting CD4+ clones; CD8+ were in EMRA. Day 15 to 85 contracting clones showed balanced CD4/CD8; day 15 to 37 expanders favored CD4+.

Material for sequencing was PBMCs or a T cell subset sorted from them (not recorded which). The chain couples TRBV10-3 to TRBJ1-6; TRBD1 agrees at 7 bases. The clonotype was recovered from a man aged 18 to 29 who had mild COVID-19 (a few samples of this study predate the infection). Cell type and time point are not known. The CDR3 nucleotides are TGTGCCACCCGGGGACAGCTGAATTCACCCCTCCACTTT. It specifies CATRGQLNSPLHF.